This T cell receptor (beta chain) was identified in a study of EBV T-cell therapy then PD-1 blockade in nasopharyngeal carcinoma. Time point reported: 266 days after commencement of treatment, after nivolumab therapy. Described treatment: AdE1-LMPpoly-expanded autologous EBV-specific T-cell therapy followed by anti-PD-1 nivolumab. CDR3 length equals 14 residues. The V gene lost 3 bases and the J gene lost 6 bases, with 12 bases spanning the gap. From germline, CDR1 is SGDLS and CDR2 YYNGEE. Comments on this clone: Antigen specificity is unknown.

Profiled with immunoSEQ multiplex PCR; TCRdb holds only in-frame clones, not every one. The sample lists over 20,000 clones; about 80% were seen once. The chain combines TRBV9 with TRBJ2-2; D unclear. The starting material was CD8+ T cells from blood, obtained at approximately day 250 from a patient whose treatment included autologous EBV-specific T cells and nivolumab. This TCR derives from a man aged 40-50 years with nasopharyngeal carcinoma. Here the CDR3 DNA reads TGTGCCAGCAGCGAGGCACCGGGTTCCGGGGAGCTGTTTTTT. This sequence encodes CASSEAPGSGELFF.